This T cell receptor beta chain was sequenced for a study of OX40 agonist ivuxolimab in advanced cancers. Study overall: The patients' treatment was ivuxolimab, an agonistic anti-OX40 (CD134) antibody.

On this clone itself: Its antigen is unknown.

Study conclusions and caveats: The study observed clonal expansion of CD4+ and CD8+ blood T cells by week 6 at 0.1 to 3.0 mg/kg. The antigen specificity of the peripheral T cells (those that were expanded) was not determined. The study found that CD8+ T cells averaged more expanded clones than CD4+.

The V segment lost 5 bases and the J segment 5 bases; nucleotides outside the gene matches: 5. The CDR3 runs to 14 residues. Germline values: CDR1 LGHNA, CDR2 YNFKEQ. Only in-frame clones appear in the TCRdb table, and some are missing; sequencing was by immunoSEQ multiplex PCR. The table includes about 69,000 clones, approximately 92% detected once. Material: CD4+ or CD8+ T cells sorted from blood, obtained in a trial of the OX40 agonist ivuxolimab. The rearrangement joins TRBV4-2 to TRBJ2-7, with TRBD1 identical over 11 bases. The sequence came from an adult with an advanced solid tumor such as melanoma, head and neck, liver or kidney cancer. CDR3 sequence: CASSFGTGGNEQYF. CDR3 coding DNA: TGTGCCAGCAGCTTCGGGACAGGGGGTAACGAGCAGTACTTC.